Following are 23 T cell receptor beta chains from one sample sequenced in a study of blood T cell repertoires in COVID-19. Clones were sequenced by immunoSEQ multiplex PCR, and TCRdb holds only the in-frame ones, with some missing. Of about 220,000 clones in the sample, roughly 84% are singletons; the top ten hold approximately 6.2%. Sequencing was performed on PBMCs or T cells enriched from blood (not recorded which). The receptors here all came from a woman in her 40s who had recovered from COVID-19.

This clone has just one count. The chain joins TRBV2 to TRBJ1-4, with 9 bases lining up with TRBD1. This CDR3 has 14 amino acids. Germline V lookup: CDR1 SNHLY, CDR2 FYNNEI. V was clipped by 7 bases and J by 4 bases; unmatched bases: 4. The CDR3, as DNA: TGTGCCAGCACCGGGACAGGGCTTAATGAAAAACTGTTTTTT. This translates into CASTGTGLNEKLFF.

The sample holds a few counts of this clone. This chain connects TRBV7-8 to TRBJ1-2; D is ambiguous. Germline V CDR1 and CDR2: SGHVS, FQNEAQ. Trimming left V 0 bases short and J 5 bases short, with 10 bases between. The CDR3 extends over 14 amino acids. For the CDR3, the DNA is TGTGCCAGCAGCTTAGCGATCGATGAGTATGGCTACACCTTC. This sequence encodes CASSLAIDEYGYTF.

This clone was detected once. The chain employs TRBV7-9 and TRBJ2-3; 9 bases align to TRBD2. Germline V gene sequence: CDR1 SEHNR, CDR2 FQNEAQ (reference sequence). The CDR3 totals 16 residues. Unmatched junction bases numbered 8, after V lost 5 bases and J lost 2 bases. In nucleotides, the CDR3 is TGTGCCAGCAGCACCGTAGCGGGAGCCCACACAGATACGCAGTATTTT. This codes for CASSTVAGAHTDTQYF.

The chain carries TRBV7-9 and TRBJ1-5; a weak D match, TRBD1 (5 bases). Trimming pared 7 bases from V and 2 bases from J, leaving 12 bases between. Per the germline V gene, CDR1 is SEHNR and CDR2 is FQNEAQ (reference sequence). The CDR3 has 14 residues. The CDR3 loop is CASTPGGGNQPQHF. The DNA for the CDR3 is TGTGCCAGCACCCCGGGGGGGGGCAATCAGCCCCAGCATTTT.

The V call is TRBV2, the J call TRBJ2-2; tentative D call: TRBD2 (6 bases). Trimming took 2 bases from V and 4 from J, leaving 11 bases between them. There are 15 residues in the CDR3. Germline-derived CDR1 and CDR2 are SNHLY and FYNNEI. This CDR3 is CASSESGVGTGELFF. Here the CDR3 DNA reads TGTGCCAGCAGTGAATCGGGAGTTGGCACCGGGGAGCTGTTTTTT. The full variable domain, rest sourced from reference TRBV2 and TRBJ2-2, is EPEVTQTPSHQVTQMGQEVILRCVPISNHLYFYWYRQILGQKVEFLVSFYNNEISEKSEIFDDQFSVERPDGSNFTLKIRSTKLEDSAMYFCASSESGVGTGELFFGEGSRLTVL.

V gene TRBV25-1 combines with J gene TRBJ1-2; the match to TRBD1 covers 10 bases. V lost 7 bases to trimming and J lost 4 bases; unmatched junction nucleotides: 6. The CDR3 contains 14 residues. The germline V gene has CDR1 MGHDK and CDR2 SYGVNS. For the CDR3, the DNA is TGTGCCAGCACCTCGGGACAGGGGACCTATGGCTACACCTTC. This sequence encodes CASTSGQGTYGYTF.

The rearrangement joins TRBV4-1 to TRBJ1-6; D possibly corresponds to TRBD1 (5 bases). CDR1 is MGHRA, CDR2 YSYEKL, per germline. The CDR3 contains 16 residues. The V end lost 1 base, the J end lost 5 bases, and 12 bases lay between the germline ends. CDR3 loop: CASSQVAGRDNSPLHF. The DNA of the CDR3 is TGCGCCAGCAGCCAAGTGGCGGGGCGCGATAATTCACCCCTCCACTTT.

The count of this clone is one. This chain uses TRBV11-2 with TRBJ2-2; 8 nucleotides line up with TRBD2. This CDR3 spans 16 amino acids. The germline V gene has CDR1 SGHAT and CDR2 FQNNGV. V was clipped by 4 bases and J by 2 bases; unmatched bases: 6. Here the CDR3 DNA reads TGTGCCAGCAGCTGGTCGGGAGGGCCCAACACCGGGGAGCTGTTTTTT. This encodes CASSWSGGPNTGELFF.

The CDR3 nucleotides read TGTGCCAGCAGTGAGGAAGTGAAGAGCGTCTATGGCTACACCTTC. Translation: CASSEEVKSVYGYTF. The chain is built from TRBV2 and TRBJ1-2; D remains unclear. Trimming cost V 3 bases and J 4 bases, with 15 bases left between them. The CDR3 covers 15 residues. The germline V gene encodes CDR1 SNHLY and CDR2 FYNNEI.

The gene calls are TRBV5-1 and TRBJ1-6, with 8 positions matching TRBD1. The CDR3 loop spans 15 amino acids. The germline V gene encodes CDR1 SGHRS and CDR2 YFSETQ. V shed 4 bases and J 9 bases; nucleotides not matched to a gene: 9. This chain's CDR3 is CASSQGQALGSPLHF. CDR3 DNA: TGCGCCAGCAGCCAGGGACAGGCACTTGGTTCACCCCTCCACTTT.

The gene calls are TRBV5-5 and TRBJ2-1; tentatively, D is TRBD2 (6 bases). The V gene's germline CDR1 is SGHKS and CDR2 YYEKEE (reference sequence). This CDR3 region has 14 residues. Trimming pared 4 bases from V and 4 bases from J, leaving 12 bases between. DNA of the CDR3: TGTGCCAGCAGCAGGCTAGCGCCATACAATGAGCAGTTCTTC. It is translated as CASSRLAPYNEQFF.

V and J are TRBV5-1 and TRBJ1-1; 7 bases agree with TRBD1. The germline V gene has CDR1 SGHRS and CDR2 YFSETQ. V lost 4 bases and J lost 8; bases outside the gene matches: 5. The CDR3 length is 12 residues. The CDR3 protein is CASSPGDREAFF. DNA of the CDR3: TGCGCCAGCAGCCCGGGGGACAGAGAAGCTTTCTTT.

Concerning this clone: Other DNA sequences in this sample translate to the same CDR3. The chain recombines TRBV5-1 with TRBJ2-1, with 13 bases fitting TRBD2. CDR3 size: 15 residues. Germline V gene sequence: CDR1 SGHRS, CDR2 YFSETQ. Trimming removed 2 bases from V and 6 bases from J; junction bases left unmatched: 2. CDR3 sequence (DNA): TGCGCCAGCAGCTTAGGGACTAGCGGGATCAATGAGCAGTTCTTC. This codes for CASSLGTSGINEQFF.

The rearrangement joins TRBV12-3 or TRBV12-4 to TRBJ2-1; 9 bases align to TRBD2. Trimming removed 2 bases from V and 13 bases from J; junction bases left unmatched: 6. This CDR3 comprises 13 residues. CDR3 in amino acids: CASSLLLAGYQFF. Written as DNA, the CDR3 is TGTGCCAGCAGTTTACTCCTAGCGGGATATCAGTTCTTC.

This clone was seen only a few times. Written as DNA, the CDR3 is TGTGCCAGCATCAACTCACAGGGGGCTGAGACCCAGTACTTC. This codes for CASINSQGAETQYF. The chain has TRBV25-1 and TRBJ2-5; 9 bases agree with TRBD1. The CDR3 is made up of 14 amino acids. V lost 7 bases to trimming and J lost 5 bases; unmatched junction nucleotides: 8. Germline CDR1 is MGHDK and CDR2 is SYGVNS. The full variable domain, with the rest looked up from reference TRBV25-1 and TRBJ2-5, is EADIYQTPRYLVIGTGKKITLECSQTMGHDKMYWYQQDPGMELHLIHYSYGVNSTEKGDLSSESTVSRIRTEHFPLTLESARPSHTSQYLCASINSQGAETQYFGPGTRLLVL.

The chain employs TRBV10-1 and TRBJ1-1; tentative D call: TRBD1 (6 bases). There are 15 residues in the CDR3. Trimming left V 0 bases short and J 4 bases short, with 12 bases between. From germline, CDR1 is WNHNN and CDR2 SYGVQD (reference sequence). The DNA of the CDR3 is TGCGCCAGCAGTGAGTCAGGGGGGGCCGGCACTGAAGCTTTCTTT. Translated: CASSESGGAGTEAFF.

V usage is TRBV9 and J usage is TRBJ1-2; D might be TRBD1 (6 bases). V was shortened by 2 bases and J by 7 bases, with 15 bases between the two germline ends. Germline lookup yields CDR1 SGDLS and CDR2 YYNGEE. The CDR3 is 14 amino acids. In DNA, the CDR3 is TGTGCCAGCAGCGTCAACAGGGTTGAGGGTGGCTACACCTTC. Encoded protein: CASSVNRVEGGYTF.

This rearrangement joins TRBV11-2 to TRBJ1-1; D possibly corresponds to TRBD1 (6 bases). The V and J ends lost 5 bases and 0 bases respectively, with 10 bases between them. The V gene's germline CDR1 is SGHAT and CDR2 FQNNGV. CDR3 length: 14 amino acids. CDR3 coding DNA: TGTGCCAGCAGCGTGAAGGGGGTGAACACTGAAGCTTTCTTT. Translation: CASSVKGVNTEAFF. Using reference TRBV11-2 and TRBJ1-1 for the parts outside the CDR3, the full variable domain is EAGVAQSPRYKIIEKRQSVAFWCNPISGHATLYWYQQILGQGPKLLIQFQNNGVVDDSQLPKDRFSAERLKGVDSTLKIQPAKLEDSAVYLCASSVKGVNTEAFFGQGTRLTVV.

The V gene is TRBV6-9, the J gene TRBJ1-5; possible D gene TRBD1, 6 bases. The CDR3 loop spans 15 amino acids. Germline V gene lookup returns CDR1 MNHGY and CDR2 SVAAGI. Deletions cut 2 bases from V and 11 bases from J, with 19 bases between. This chain's CDR3 is CASSYTPQGVRAQHF. The CDR3 DNA sequence: TGTGCCAGCAGTTATACCCCACAGGGAGTTAGAGCCCAGCATTTT.

The chain joins TRBV5-4 to TRBJ2-5; 9 nucleotides line up with TRBD2. CDR1 is SGHNT and CDR2 is YYREEE in the germline V gene (reference sequence). J lost 1 base, V lost 4 bases, and 8 bases had no gene match. The CDR3 runs to 16 residues. CDR3 in DNA: TGTGCCAGCAGCCCCGTGGGCGGGAGGGCCCAAGAGACCCAGTACTTC. As protein: CASSPVGGRAQETQYF.

J is TRBJ2-1 and V is TRBV11-3, with TRBD1 matching 8 bases. With V trimmed by 2 bases and J by 4 bases, 4 bases remained unmatched. The CDR3 is 15 amino acids. CDR1 and CDR2 from the germline V gene are SGHNT and YENEEA. The CDR3 coding sequence is TGTGCCAGCAGCTTAAGCGGACAGGGTTACAATGAGCAGTTCTTC. Its protein product is CASSLSGQGYNEQFF.

This clone was counted a few times. The V and J genes are TRBV2 and TRBJ2-1; 11 bases align to TRBD2. Germline-derived CDR1 and CDR2 are SNHLY and FYNNEI. CDR3 length: 15 amino acids. The ends lost 4 bases at V and 9 bases at J; junction bases unmatched: 8. CDR3 region: CASSVQLAGASEQFF. CDR3 bases: TGTGCCAGCAGTGTCCAACTAGCGGGAGCTAGTGAGCAGTTCTTC.

The rearrangement joins TRBV9 to TRBJ2-7, with TRBD1 matching over 9 bases. V was clipped by 4 bases and J by 6 bases; unmatched bases: 26. This CDR3 has 20 residues. Germline lookup yields CDR1 SGDLS and CDR2 YYNGEE. The CDR3, as DNA: TGTGCCAGCAGCTCTCGCCTCCGGACAGGGGACAACCTACCTAGGGGCGAGCAGTACGTC. This sequence encodes CASSSRLRTGDNLPRGEQYV.